One sample yielded the 15 T cell receptor beta chains listed below, sequenced in a study of blood T cell repertoires in COVID-19. Assay used: immunoSEQ multiplex PCR; TCRdb lists only in-frame clones, some missing. Here the sample spans about 100,000 clones, over 75% being singletons. The sample comprised peripheral blood. These TCRs come from a man in his fifties or sixties with acute or convalescent COVID-19.

The gene calls are TRBV28 and TRBJ2-7, with TRBD2 matching 11 bases. Trimming removed 5 bases from V and 6 bases from J; junction bases left unmatched: 12. Germline-derived CDR1 and CDR2 are MDHEN and SYDVKM. The CDR3 runs to 16 residues. The CDR3 region has the DNA TGTGCCAGCAGTGGGTCTAGCGGGAGGACTCTGGGCGAGCAGTACTTC. Protein sequence: CASSGSSGRTLGEQYF.

This sequence joins TRBV19 and TRBJ1-2; D gene unclear. V lost 3 bases to trimming and J lost 2 bases, with 10 bases between them. The CDR3 loop spans 14 amino acids. The V gene's germline CDR1 is LNHDA and CDR2 SQIVND (reference sequence). The CDR3, as DNA: TGTGCCAGTAGTATGCGTGGGAGGAACTATGGCTACACCTTC. Translated: CASSMRGRNYGYTF.

The V call is TRBV5-6, the J call TRBJ1-1; the match to TRBD1 covers 9 bases. Trimming at V came to 4 bases and at J to 3 bases, leaving 10 bases not matched to a gene. The CDR3 length is 16 residues. The germline gives CDR1 SGHDT, CDR2 YYEEEE. The CDR3 DNA reads TGTGCCAGCAGCCTCAACAGGGGGCGCATTGACACTGAAGCTTTCTTT. This translates into CASSLNRGRIDTEAFF.

The rearrangement links TRBV13 to TRBJ2-7, with TRBD2 identical over 7 bases. V lost 1 base and J lost 4; bases outside the gene matches: 7. The CDR3 has 15 amino acids. Germline V CDR1 and CDR2: PRHDT, FYEKMQ (reference sequence). CDR3 residues: CASSLVGQRGYEQYF. CDR3 nucleotide sequence: TGTGCCAGCAGCTTAGTGGGCCAGCGGGGTTACGAGCAGTACTTC.

The V gene is TRBV3-1 (or the pseudogene TRBV3-2), the J gene TRBJ2-1; TRBD2 agrees at 13 bases. With V trimmed by 1 base and J by 4 bases, 19 bases remained unmatched. The CDR3 contains 22 residues. Germline CDR1 is LGHDT and CDR2 is YNNKEL (reference sequence). This CDR3 is CASSQGVVRGTSGTWGYNEQFF. In nucleotides, the CDR3 is TGTGCCAGCAGCCAAGGGGTGGTCCGGGGGACTAGCGGGACCTGGGGGTACAATGAGCAGTTCTTC.

In nucleotides, the CDR3 is TGTGCCAGCAGTCCAACTGACAGGAGCTCCTACGAGCAGTACTTC. Amino acid sequence: CASSPTDRSSYEQYF. This chain connects TRBV6-5 to TRBJ2-7; possible D gene TRBD1, 6 bases. CDR3 length: 15 amino acids. Germline V gene lookup returns CDR1 MNHEY and CDR2 SVGAGI. V gave up 5 bases and J gave up 0 bases, with 14 bases separating them.

As DNA, the CDR3 is TGTGCCAGCAGCTGGGGCCCCGGGACAGGTGCTTTGACGCAGTATTTT. Its protein product is CASSWGPGTGALTQYF. The chain is built from TRBV7-9 and TRBJ2-3; 8 bases agree with TRBD1. CDR3 size: 16 residues. Germline loops: CDR1 SEHNR, CDR2 FQNEAQ (reference sequence). V shed 4 bases and J 9 bases; nucleotides not matched to a gene: 15.

The DNA of the CDR3 is TGTGCCAGCAGCCCAGCGGGGGGATTATACAATGAGCAGTTCTTC. Protein sequence: CASSPAGGLYNEQFF. J is TRBJ2-1 and V is TRBV14, with TRBD2 matching over 9 bases. Germline CDR1 reads SGHDN; CDR2 reads FVKESK. The V and J ends lost 4 bases and 4 bases, in that order; junction bases with no gene match: 5. The CDR3 runs 15 residues.

This clone was observed a few times. The chain joins TRBV6-5 to TRBJ2-7, with D perhaps TRBD2 (8 bases). CDR1 and CDR2 (germline): MNHEY, SVGAGI. The ends were cut back, 7 bases at V and 5 bases at J, with 15 bases in the middle. This CDR3 has 13 amino acids. The CDR3 bases are TGTGCCAGCACACAGGGGCGGGGGGACGAGCAGTACTTC. The encoded protein is CASTQGRGDEQYF.

The chain links TRBV28 to TRBJ2-1, with 8 bases fitting TRBD2. V shed 7 bases, J shed 0 bases, and the junction held 8 bases outside the gene matches. The CDR3 loop spans 16 amino acids. CDR1 and CDR2 (germline): MDHEN, SYDVKM. This chain's CDR3 is CASKSGGGSSYNEQFF. CDR3 DNA sequence: TGTGCCAGCAAGTCCGGGGGGGGCTCCTCCTACAATGAGCAGTTCTTC.

This clone has a handful of counts. This chain uses TRBV5-6 with TRBJ2-2; 11 bases fit TRBD2. V was pared by 4 bases and J by 4 bases, with 3 bases of the junction left unmatched. In germline, CDR1 is SGHDT, CDR2 YYEEEE. CDR3 length equals 15 residues. CDR3: CASSPLAGGTGELFF. The DNA of the CDR3 is TGTGCCAGCAGCCCGCTAGCGGGGGGCACCGGGGAGCTGTTTTTT.

The chain couples TRBV6-5 to TRBJ2-7; D call uncertain. This CDR3 has 15 residues. Between the trimmed V and J ends, which lost 0 bases and 0 bases, there was a span of 9 bases. The germline V gene encodes CDR1 MNHEY and CDR2 SVGAGI. The CDR3 loop reads CASSYSTAGSYEQYF. The CDR3 DNA follows: TGTGCCAGCAGTTACTCGACTGCCGGCTCCTACGAGCAGTACTTC.

V gene TRBV5-1 combines with J gene TRBJ1-4; a possible D gene is TRBD1 (5 bases). The germline CDR1 and CDR2 sequences are SGHRS and YFSETQ. V lost 2 bases and J lost 2, with 13 bases in between. This CDR3 comprises 16 residues. CDR3 in amino acids: CASSFGGSLTNEKLFF. DNA of the CDR3: TGCGCCAGCAGCTTCGGGGGGTCTTTGACTAATGAAAAACTGTTTTTT.

V is TRBV12-5 and J is TRBJ1-3; D might be TRBD1 (5 bases). V was clipped by 2 bases and J by 4 bases, with 12 bases between them. The CDR3 has 15 amino acids. The germline V gene encodes CDR1 LGHNT and CDR2 FRNRAP. CDR3 sequence reads: CASGLLAGWGNTIYF. The CDR3 DNA sequence: TGTGCTAGTGGTTTGTTGGCAGGGTGGGGAAACACCATATATTTT.

The chain is built from TRBV5-4 and TRBJ2-1, with D possibly matching TRBD1 (5 bases). Germline V gene data show CDR1 as SGHNT and CDR2 as YYREEE (reference sequence). V lost 1 base and J lost 1, with 6 bases in between. The CDR3 totals 14 residues. The CDR3 DNA is TGTGCCAGCAGCTTGAGGGGTTCCTACAATGAGCAGTTCTTC. It yields the protein CASSLRGSYNEQFF.